The TCR beta chain under discussion was sequenced for a study of blood T cell repertoires in COVID-19. CDR1 is DFQATT and CDR2 is SNEGSKA in the germline V gene (reference sequence). V was pared by 1 base and J by 8 bases, with 3 bases between. The CDR3 has 11 amino acids. The repertoire was sequenced with immunoSEQ multiplex PCR; TCRdb's copy has only in-frame clones and lacks some. This table holds approximately 80,000 clones, about 85% found once. This clone was recorded once. This TCR came from a woman over 75 with COVID-19, enrolled during active disease. The source material was peripheral blood. The chain couples TRBV20-1 to TRBJ1-6; D not certain. The CDR3 nucleotides are TGCAGTGCTAGAGTCGATTCACCCCTCCACTTT. It specifies CSARVDSPLHF.